This TCR beta chain came from a study of cytomegalovirus exposure and HLA in healthy donors. Study overall: Within an early data release were 80 million to 90 million unique TCRs drawn from HLA-typed donors. Genetic ancestry analysis placed approximately 79% of the 300 to 400 donors that were genotyped in the Caucasian-associated cluster. Broader study findings: Association of a missense DCLRE1C variant with TCR beta V- and J-gene trimming was reported in a later analysis.

The PCR ran on 60 Vbeta and 13 Jbeta primers. Data came from immunoSEQ multiplex PCR; TCRdb stores just in-frame clones and leaves some out. The sample carries over 150,000 clones, approximately 81% recorded once. Note on this clone: Its specificity is unknown.

The length of the CDR3 is 15 residues. Germline-derived CDR1 and CDR2 are SGHNT and YYREEE (reference sequence). V gave up 4 bases and J gave up 5 bases; unmatched junction bases: 4. V and J are TRBV5-4 and TRBJ2-1; TRBD2 matches 12 bases. The clonotype originates from a man aged 25-45 years in good health and CMV-seropositive. Source material: PBMCs. CDR3 amino acids: CASSPRLAGDNEQFF. The CDR3 DNA sequence: TGTGCCAGCAGCCCGCGACTAGCGGGAGACAATGAGCAGTTCTTC.